This TCR beta chain was sequenced in a study of T-cell reconstitution after alpha-beta-depleted transplantation in children. With regard to this clonotype: The antigen is undetermined.

This CDR3 is built from 15 residues. Germline V lookup: CDR1 SGDLS, CDR2 YYNGEE. V lost 3 bases and J lost 8; bases outside the gene matches: 9. Overall study findings and caveats: TCRbeta diversity was high at day 60 in some patients (a result of surviving recipient T cells and thymic progenitors).

It was with unique molecular identifiers that the TCRbeta library was prepared. TCRdb independently ran MiXCR on the PCR reads; one entry per CDR3 protein. The sample contains approximately 520,000 distinct CDR3 sequences, about 10% of which appear only once. This rearrangement joins TRBV9 to TRBJ2-1; 9 bases align to TRBD2. The sequence derives from a female patient aged 2-10 years who had a stem cell transplant for aplastic anemia, so the T cells may come from the graft donor. The material was PBMCs, mostly from graft donor cells, obtained 180 days after TCRalphabeta/CD19-depleted stem cell transplant. CDR3 region: CASSAPGLAQDEQFF. The CDR3 DNA reads TGTGCCAGCAGCGCCCCGGGACTAGCTCAGGATGAGCAGTTCTTC.